Sequencing of this T cell receptor (beta chain) was carried out in a study of identical twins. This clonotype has at least ten counts. Its antigen remains unidentified. With no exceptions, donors were healthy Caucasians. MiXCR was run by TCRdb on the 5' RACE reads, yielding one entry per CDR3 protein. The sample has about 220,000 distinct CDR3 sequences, 7.5% seen once. Study outcomes and limitations: Out-of-frame alpha sequences common to twins were enriched for low generation probability. One should note that invariant MAIT and iNKT cells could partly confound zero-insertion analyses.

Trimming stripped 0 bases from V and 8 bases from J, with 13 bases between. This CDR3 has 15 amino acids. Germline lookup yields CDR1 MGHRA and CDR2 YSYEKL. Another study also made use of these data, one on yellow fever vaccine responses in identical twins. As reported in that work: Convergence reportedly seemed to mark part of the twins' vaccine T cell response, with personalization marking the rest.

The chain is built from TRBV4-1 and TRBJ1-4; D is perhaps TRBD1 (6 bases). The source of this sequence is a woman under 30 in good health. The sequenced sample consisted of memory (CD45RO+) T cells sorted from blood. The CDR3 sequence: CASSQDLGAAEKLFF. Written as DNA, the CDR3 is TGCGCCAGCAGCCAAGATTTGGGGGCAGCAGAAAAACTGTTTTTT.